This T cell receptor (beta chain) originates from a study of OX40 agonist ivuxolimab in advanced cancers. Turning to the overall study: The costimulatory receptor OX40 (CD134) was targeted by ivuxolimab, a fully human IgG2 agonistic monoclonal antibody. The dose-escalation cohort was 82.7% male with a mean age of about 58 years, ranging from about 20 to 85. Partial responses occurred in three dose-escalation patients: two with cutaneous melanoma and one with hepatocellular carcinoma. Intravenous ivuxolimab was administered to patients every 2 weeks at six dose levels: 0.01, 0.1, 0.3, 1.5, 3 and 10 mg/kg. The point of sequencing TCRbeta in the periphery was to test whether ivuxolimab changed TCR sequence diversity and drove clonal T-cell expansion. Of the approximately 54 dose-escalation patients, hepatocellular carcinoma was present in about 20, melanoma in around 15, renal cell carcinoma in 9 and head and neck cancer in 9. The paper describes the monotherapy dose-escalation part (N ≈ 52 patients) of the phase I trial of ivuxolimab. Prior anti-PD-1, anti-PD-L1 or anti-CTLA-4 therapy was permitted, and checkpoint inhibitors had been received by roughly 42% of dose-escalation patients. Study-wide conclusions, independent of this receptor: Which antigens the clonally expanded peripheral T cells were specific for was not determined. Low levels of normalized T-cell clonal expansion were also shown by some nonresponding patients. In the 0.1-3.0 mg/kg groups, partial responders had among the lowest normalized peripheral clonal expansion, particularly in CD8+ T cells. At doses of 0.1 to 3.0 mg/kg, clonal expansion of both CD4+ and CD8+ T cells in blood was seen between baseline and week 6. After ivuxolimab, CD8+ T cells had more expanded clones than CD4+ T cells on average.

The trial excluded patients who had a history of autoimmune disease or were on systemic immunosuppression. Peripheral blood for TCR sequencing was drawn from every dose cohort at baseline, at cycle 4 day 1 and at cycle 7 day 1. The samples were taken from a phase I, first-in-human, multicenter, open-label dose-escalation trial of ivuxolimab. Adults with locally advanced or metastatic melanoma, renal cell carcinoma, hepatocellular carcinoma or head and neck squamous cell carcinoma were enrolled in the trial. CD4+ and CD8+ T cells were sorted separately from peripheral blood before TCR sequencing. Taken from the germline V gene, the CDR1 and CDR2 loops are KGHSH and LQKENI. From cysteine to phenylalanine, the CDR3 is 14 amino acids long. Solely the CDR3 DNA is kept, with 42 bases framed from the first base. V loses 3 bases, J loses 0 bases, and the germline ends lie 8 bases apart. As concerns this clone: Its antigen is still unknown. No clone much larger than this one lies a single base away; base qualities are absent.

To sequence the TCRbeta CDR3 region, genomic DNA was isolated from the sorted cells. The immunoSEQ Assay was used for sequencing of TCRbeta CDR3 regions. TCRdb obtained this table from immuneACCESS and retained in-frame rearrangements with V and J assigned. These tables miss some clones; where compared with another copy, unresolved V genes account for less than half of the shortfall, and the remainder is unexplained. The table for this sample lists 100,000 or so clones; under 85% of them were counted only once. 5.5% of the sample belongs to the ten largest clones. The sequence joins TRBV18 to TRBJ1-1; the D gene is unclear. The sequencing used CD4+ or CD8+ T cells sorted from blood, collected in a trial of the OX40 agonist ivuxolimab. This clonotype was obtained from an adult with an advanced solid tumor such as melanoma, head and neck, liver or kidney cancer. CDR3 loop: CASSPRQLNTEAFF. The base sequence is TGTGCCAGCTCACCGAGGCAGCTGAACACTGAAGCTTTCTTT.